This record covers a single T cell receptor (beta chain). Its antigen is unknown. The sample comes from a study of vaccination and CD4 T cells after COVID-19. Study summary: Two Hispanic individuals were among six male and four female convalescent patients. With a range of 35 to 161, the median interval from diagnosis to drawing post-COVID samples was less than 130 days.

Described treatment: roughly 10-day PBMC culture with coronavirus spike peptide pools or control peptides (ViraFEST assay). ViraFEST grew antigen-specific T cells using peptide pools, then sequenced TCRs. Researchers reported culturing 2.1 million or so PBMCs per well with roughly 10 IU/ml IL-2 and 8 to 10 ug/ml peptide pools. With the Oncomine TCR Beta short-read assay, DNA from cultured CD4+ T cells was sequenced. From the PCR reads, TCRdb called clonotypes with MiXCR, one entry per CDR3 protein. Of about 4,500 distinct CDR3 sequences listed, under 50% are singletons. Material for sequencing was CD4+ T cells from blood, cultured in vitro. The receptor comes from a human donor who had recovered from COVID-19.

CDR3 sequence (DNA): TGTGCCAGCAGACGGGACAACCTTGAGACCTCTGAAGCTTTCTTT. It codes for CASRRDNLETSEAFF. The chain carries TRBV6-2 or TRBV6-3 and TRBJ1-1, with TRBD1 as a possible D gene (6 bases). Germline CDR1 is MNHEY and CDR2 is SVGEGT. Trimming removed 6 bases from V and 6 bases from J, with 20 bases in between. This CDR3 has 15 amino acids.